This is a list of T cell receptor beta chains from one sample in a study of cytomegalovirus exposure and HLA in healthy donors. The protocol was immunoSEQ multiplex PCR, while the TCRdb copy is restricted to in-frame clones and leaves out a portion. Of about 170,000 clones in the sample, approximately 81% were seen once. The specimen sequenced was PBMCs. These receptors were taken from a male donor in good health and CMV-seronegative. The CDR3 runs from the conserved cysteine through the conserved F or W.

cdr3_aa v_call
CASSLVRENNSPLHF TRBV7-2
CASSFRTGGHEQYF TRBV7-9
CASSGTGPNQPQHF TRBV5-6
CASILGQGNTEAFF TRBV5-1
CASSPQLAGGPEFF TRBV19
CASISGTGDTEQYF TRBV10-3
CASRLGQGANYGYTF TRBV6-5
CASSQFPRTYEQYF TRBV4-3
CASRRQASNSPLHF TRBV6-5
CASSLALGQRRSPLHF TRBV7-9
CASSDRGGPGELFF TRBV19
CASSLSGRVSYNEQFF TRBV28
CASSYRETDTQYF TRBV6-5
CASSVAGTPWGSDTQYF TRBV9
CASSQAGNTPETQYF TRBV4-3
CASSPRTSGGETSYEQYF TRBV7-9
CASSERGNQPQHF TRBV2
CASSPPSGGNQPQHF TRBV18
CASSLYRTSGGAGSDTQYF TRBV27
CASSLSARDGAEQYF TRBV5-6
CAISESVLGGTSYNEQFF TRBV10-3
CASSLKWGDSGDEQFF TRBV4-2
CASSPDSLRGELFF TRBV11-1
CASSPPYNGLNQQFF TRBV7-2
CASSKFRGLNSPLHF TRBV19
CASSSRGDRENEQFF TRBV5-1
CASSAPGSSVYTF TRBV7-9
CASSPGTNSYEQYF TRBV5-1
CASSLWSRTSGNTGELFF TRBV28
CASSVDPGKTLVHETQYF TRBV9
CASRGLDRGYQPQHF TRBV19